The clone carrying this TCR beta chain has only a few counts. Its target is not known. The isolated RNA, all of it, was reverse transcribed, so expressed TCRB transcripts were what got sequenced. Here immunoSEQ multiplex PCR was the method, and the copy in TCRdb shows in-frame clones only, minus some. The sample has 200,000 to 250,000 clones; 11% are singletons. This CDR3 is built from 15 residues. In germline, CDR1 is MNHEY, CDR2 SVGAGI. V was shortened by 6 bases and J by 2 bases, with 14 bases between the two germline ends. The data were obtained in a study of beta chain features in type 1 diabetes. General study findings and limits: A greater similarity of naive, central memory and Treg TCRB repertoires was seen among patients than among healthy donors. A PCR bias possibly favoring shorter templates would apply equally to patients and controls.

This TCR came from a man aged 18 to 35 in good health. Source material: central memory CD4+ T cells from blood. V usage is TRBV6-5 and J usage is TRBJ1-5, with D tentatively TRBD1 (6 bases). CDR3 coding DNA: TGTGCCAGCAGCACAAACAGGGACGGCAATCAGCCCCAGCATTTT. Its protein product is CASSTNRDGNQPQHF.